The rows below give T cell receptor beta chains drawn from one sample of a study of cytomegalovirus exposure and HLA in healthy donors. Profiling relied on immunoSEQ multiplex PCR, and the TCRdb table lists in-frame clones only, not all of them. The sample lists around 200,000 clones; around four fifths were seen once. Sequenced input: PBMCs. Source of these receptors: a woman aged 45-65 years in good health and CMV-seropositive. CDR3s include the opening cysteine and the closing phenylalanine or tryptophan. A D gene is named only where the DNA matches it firmly. Rows give clone size only sometimes, using once, few, many, or a class for an expanded clone.

v_call,d_call,clone_size,j_call,cdr3_nt,cdr3_aa
TRBV5-6,TRBD1,few,TRBJ2-6,TGTGCCAGCAGCTTTAGGGGGCTCGGGGCCAACGTCCTGACTTTC,CASSFRGLGANVLTF
TRBV5-6,.,.,TRBJ2-3,TGTGCCAGCAGCTTGCTCACAGATACGCAGTATTTT,CASSLLTDTQYF
TRBV6-1,.,.,TRBJ1-5,TGTGCCAGCAGTGAAAGACAAGGGGGTCAGCCCCAGCATTTT,CASSERQGGQPQHF
TRBV6-6,.,.,TRBJ1-5,TGTGCCAGCAGTTACTCGGGGGGAAGCCAGCCCCAGCATTTT,CASSYSGGSQPQHF
TRBV6-5,.,few,TRBJ1-1,TGTGCCAGCAGCCAACAGAGGAACACTGAAGCTTTCTTT,CASSQQRNTEAFF
TRBV6-1,.,.,TRBJ2-5,TGTGCCAGCAGTGAAGCCATCAGGGGAAAGTACTTC,CASSEAIRGKYF
TRBV28,.,.,TRBJ1-4,TGTGCCAGCAGCTCCCATAGATCCCCGCCACATGAAAAACTGTTTTTT,CASSSHRSPPHEKLFF
TRBV2,.,.,TRBJ2-3,TGTGCCAGCAGTGCTAGATCTAGCACAGATACGCAGTATTTT,CASSARSSTDTQYF
TRBV5-6,TRBD1,.,TRBJ1-6,TGTGCCAGCAGCTTCGGGACAGGGAATTCACCCCTCCACTTT,CASSFGTGNSPLHF
TRBV7-9,.,.,TRBJ2-3,TGTGCCAGCATGAGCCCCAGCACAGATACGCAGTATTTT,CASMSPSTDTQYF
TRBV9,TRBD2,.,TRBJ2-7,TGTGCCAGCAGCGTAGGGGGCGGGGGGGCCTCCTACGAGCAGTACTTC,CASSVGGGGASYEQYF
TRBV27,TRBD1,.,TRBJ1-2,TGTGCCAGCAGTCCCTGGGACAGCCCAAGGTCCGGCTACACCTTC,CASSPWDSPRSGYTF
TRBV28,.,.,TRBJ1-2,TGTGCCAGCACCCTTGGCGGCAACTATGGCCACACCTTC,CASTLGGNYGHTF
TRBV6-1,TRBD2,.,TRBJ2-7,TGTGCCAGCAGTCCGGGGGGCTACGAGCAGTACTTC,CASSPGGYEQYF
TRBV2,TRBD2,.,TRBJ2-3,TGTGCCAGCAGTGATGGAAGCGGGGGGGCCGCAGATACGCAGTATTTT,CASSDGSGGAADTQYF
TRBV18,TRBD1,.,TRBJ1-2,TGTGCCAGCTCACCAGGGCCAACAGGGGAGGATGGCTACACCTTC,CASSPGPTGEDGYTF
TRBV5-1,.,.,TRBJ2-3,TGCGCCAGCAGCTTGGGGAAGGTCTCGGAGGGCACAGATACGCAGTATTTT,CASSLGKVSEGTDTQYF
TRBV27,.,.,TRBJ2-7,TGTGCCAGCAGCCCGAGGTTGTACTACGAGCAGTACTTC,CASSPRLYYEQYF
TRBV5-6,TRBD1,few,TRBJ1-1,TGTGCCAGCAGCGGGGGGACAGGGGGCGATCTTCGAGCTTTCTTT,CASSGGTGGDLRAFF
TRBV7-2,.,.,TRBJ2-5,TGTGCCAGCAGCCGGGGGTCACAAGAGACCCAGTACTTC,CASSRGSQETQYF
TRBV6-1,TRBD2,.,TRBJ2-3,TGTGCCAGCAGGGGACTAGCGGCAGATACGCAGTATTTT,CASRGLAADTQYF
TRBV11-3,.,.,TRBJ1-1,TGTGCCAGCAGCTTAGACGGGAACACTGAAGCTTTCTTT,CASSLDGNTEAFF
TRBV27,.,.,TRBJ2-6,TGTGCCAGCAGTTCTCCCACGGGACACGGCGGGGCCAACGTCCTGACTTTC,CASSSPTGHGGANVLTF
TRBV5-1,.,.,TRBJ1-4,TGCGCCAGCAGCTTGGGCGCAGGGTTTGAAAAACTGTTTTTT,CASSLGAGFEKLFF
TRBV15,.,once,TRBJ1-1,TGTGCCACCAGCACGCCTGGGGGCCTTGAAGCTTTCTTT,CATSTPGGLEAFF
TRBV14,.,.,TRBJ1-4,TGTGCCAGCAGCCAAGTCGGCAGCGGAAAACTGTTTTTT,CASSQVGSGKLFF
TRBV11-3,TRBD2,.,TRBJ2-2,TGTGCCAGCAGCTCGGCGGGGGGGGGCACCGGGGAGCTGTTTTTT,CASSSAGGGTGELFF
TRBV6-5,.,.,TRBJ2-7,TGTGCCAGCAGTTTGACAAGGGTGGGGGGGCACGAGCAGTACTTC,CASSLTRVGGHEQYF
TRBV6-1,.,.,TRBJ2-3,TGTGCCGGCAGGGGTCCCGGGGATGCGCAGTATTTT,CAGRGPGDAQYF
TRBV9,.,.,TRBJ1-6,TGTGCCAGCAGCGCCCAGGAGGAAGGGAATTCACCCCTCCACTTT,CASSAQEEGNSPLHF
TRBV5-1,.,.,TRBJ2-5,TGCGCCAGCAGCTTGGGGACAGCGCAGCAAGAGACCCAGTACTTC,CASSLGTAQQETQYF
TRBV5-1,.,.,TRBJ2-1,TGCGCCAGCAGCTTACCGGGGGGCCTCAATGAGCAGTTCTTC,CASSLPGGLNEQFF
TRBV11-1,.,.,TRBJ1-1,TGTGCCAGCAGCCGAACCTACACCGGGTCAATGAACACTGAAGCTTTCTTT,CASSRTYTGSMNTEAFF
TRBV4-1,TRBD2,.,TRBJ2-7,TGCGCCAGCAGCCTACGTAGCGGGGTGAGCTCCTACGAGCAGTACTTC,CASSLRSGVSSYEQYF
TRBV7-9,.,once,TRBJ1-5,TGTGCCAGCAGCTTAGGAGGAAGGAATCAGCCCCAGCATTTT,CASSLGGRNQPQHF